Listed below are T cell receptor beta chains from one sample, sequenced in a study of shared clonotypes between healthy human individuals. The table came from immunoSEQ multiplex PCR; TCRdb's copy has only in-frame clones and leaves some out. The repertoire includes around 500,000 clones, 70% to 85% of them detected once, and about 11% sits in the top ten. Material: PBMCs. Every receptor here comes from a woman aged 40 to 55 in good health. Some clones in this sample may be carry-over from other donors' samples. Both conserved end residues are part of each CDR3.

J	V	CDR3
TRBJ2-1	TRBV28	CASSPSQGYNEQFF
TRBJ2-1	TRBV6-5	CASSSGLAGIDEQFF
TRBJ2-7	TRBV7-2	CASSLGGRASYEQYF
TRBJ2-6	TRBV7-9	CASSTSRANVLTF
TRBJ1-4	TRBV27	CASGLPPGGGAGEKLFF
TRBJ2-7	TRBV9	CASSVDGGGLPDEQYF
TRBJ2-7	TRBV7-2	CASSFRGGYEQYF
TRBJ1-4	TRBV30	CAWSMGGRTKLFF
TRBJ1-3	TRBV19	CATTPGQLTRNTIYF
TRBJ1-1	TRBV5-1	CASSLGQGEAFF
TRBJ1-3	TRBV7-2	CASSLTGGGNTIYF
TRBJ2-7	TRBV5-1	CASSTGQGYEQYF
TRBJ2-3	TRBV19	CASTPRTGADTQYF
TRBJ2-7	TRBV27	CASSTDGTEFSYEQYF
TRBJ2-6	TRBV5-4	CASSSGRNSGANVLTF
TRBJ2-7	TRBV2	CASSDLAGVSYEQYF
TRBJ2-7	TRBV7-6	CASSTRSGTGVPNEQYF
TRBJ2-1	TRBV30	CAQLSGSGVGEQFF
TRBJ2-5	TRBV7-9	CASSRLGDTQETQYF
TRBJ1-5	TRBV11-2	CASSPGAGALNQPQHF
TRBJ2-1	TRBV4-2	CASSPSTGEGRYNEQFF
TRBJ2-5	TRBV30	CACRYRGLASSQETQYF
TRBJ1-1	TRBV10-2	CASKSTGDSGAFF
TRBJ1-2	TRBV19	CASSIEPRLGYGYTF
TRBJ1-5	TRBV9	CASSAGTGDQPQHF
TRBJ1-2	TRBV4-1	CASSQGEAVYVSGYTF
TRBJ2-7	TRBV6-1	CASSEVGQESYEQYF
TRBJ1-2	TRBV6-1	CASSEGRGRIYGYTF
NA	TRBV6-5	CASRPGHRTYEQYF
TRBJ1-5	TRBV28	CASSGGAGQPQHF
TRBJ2-5	TRBV7-3	CASAEQETQYF
TRBJ2-7	TRBV9	CASSGRWSGRYEQYF
TRBJ1-3	TRBV30	CAWSARGRPGNTIYF
TRBJ2-7	TRBV7-2	CASSLGGGRQYEQYF
TRBJ1-3	TRBV18	CASSPWPGAGNTIYF
TRBJ1-1	TRBV28	CASSSTDSATEAFF
TRBJ2-3	TRBV27	CASSGWGLTDTQYF
TRBJ2-7	TRBV30	CAWSLRVWAESYEQYF
TRBJ2-2	TRBV7-9	CASSPGGGLAATGELFF
TRBJ1-1	TRBV5-1	CASSFGNSPPTLNTEAFF
TRBJ2-1	TRBV5-4	CASSLTGGGYNEQFF
TRBJ2-2	TRBV7-9	CATGSLVGELFF
TRBJ2-5	TRBV10-1	CASSDSLLGTQYF
TRBJ1-6	TRBV2	CANRLDQRVSPLHF
TRBJ2-1	TRBV5-4	CASSSWGIPSNEQFF
TRBJ2-1	TRBV4-1	CASSQGQRDLLYNEQFF
TRBJ1-2	TRBV27	CASRYQQGHTDGYTF
NA	TRBV27	CASSPLAGGLSYEQYF
TRBJ2-2	TRBV6-5	CASSYAVAGDTGELFF
TRBJ2-2	TRBV4-2	CASSQDAGELFF
TRBJ2-7	TRBV5-8	CASSLWQGLAYEQYF
TRBJ2-1	TRBV9	CASSVGGIGGTYNEQFF
TRBJ2-1	TRBV30	CAWSRGMSSYNEQFF